This record concerns one T cell receptor (beta chain) sequence. Produced via immunoSEQ multiplex PCR; TCRdb's table is partial and in-frame only. There are about 48,000 clones in the sample; roughly 80% occur only once, and around 16% lies in the top ten. The data were taken from a study of T cells in localized non-small cell lung cancer. The CDR3 extends over 16 amino acids. Per the germline V gene, CDR1 is MDHEN and CDR2 is SYDVKM. Between the trimmed V and J ends, which lost 7 bases and 0 bases, there was a span of 13 bases. V usage is TRBV28 and J usage is TRBJ1-6, with no clear D. The receptor was isolated from a man aged 35 to 70 with stage I squamous cell lung carcinoma. The sequencing used peripheral blood, collected before any cancer treatment. CDR3 region: CASKKGLGSYNSPLHF. CDR3 in DNA: TGTGCCAGCAAAAAAGGCTTGGGCTCCTATAATTCACCCCTCCACTTT.